The entry below describes one T cell receptor (beta chain). Its antigen is as yet unknown. Amplification used 60 Vbeta primers and 13 Jbeta primers. The assay was immunoSEQ multiplex PCR, and TCRdb's table has in-frame clones only and misses some. The sample carries about 76,000 clones, over 60% recorded once. These data belong to a study of cytomegalovirus exposure and HLA in healthy donors. Study-wide results and limits: When presence/absence was analysed, sequencing depth was taken to be roughly uniform across donors.

The sequenced material came from PBMCs. This receptor was obtained from a woman between 40 and 50 years old in good health and CMV-seropositive.

CDR3 bases: TGTGCCATCGGGGGGACAGGGAACGAGCAGTACTTC. Protein: CAIGGTGNEQYF. This chain joins TRBV10-3 and TRBJ2-7, with 9 bases fitting TRBD1. Germline trimming cut 8 bases from V and 5 bases from J; bases unmatched to any gene: 4. There are 12 residues in the CDR3. Germline V gives CDR1 ENHRY, CDR2 SYGVKD.